This T cell receptor (beta chain) was sequenced during a study of blood T cell repertoires in COVID-19. The assay was immunoSEQ multiplex PCR, and TCRdb's table has in-frame clones only and misses some. The sample yields some 100,000 clones, 88% seen once. The sample comprised peripheral blood. This TCR derives from a man in his fifties or sixties with COVID-19, enrolled during active disease.

The DNA of the CDR3 is TGTGCCAGCTCACCTATCGACAGGGGGCCCTCTGGAAACACCATATATTTT. Protein sequence: CASSPIDRGPSGNTIYF. J is TRBJ1-3 and V is TRBV18, with 10 bases identical to TRBD1. This CDR3 contains 17 residues. Germline V gene sequence: CDR1 KGHSH, CDR2 LQKENI. V lost 3 bases, J lost 0 bases, and 5 bases stayed unmatched.